The 15 T cell receptor beta chains below come from one sample, sequenced in a study of vaccination effects on CD4 cells after COVID-19. No antigens are known for them. Pools of viral peptides were used by the ViraFEST assay to expand antigen-specific CD4+ T cells ahead of sequencing. Isolating CD4+ T cells followed approximately ten days of culture. Of the BNT162b2 and mRNA-1273 vaccines, participants received two doses of one or the other. The method was immunoSEQ multiplex PCR; TCRdb's version includes in-frame clones alone and lacks a portion of them. The sample gives almost 70,000 clones, just under 75% of which show up once; roughly 1.5% is in the top ten. Sequenced material: CD4+ T cells from PBMCs cultured with HCoV-229E spike peptides, taken after COVID-19 vaccination. The source is a human donor who received a COVID-19 vaccine.

V is TRBV5-4 and J is TRBJ1-2; weak D call: TRBD1 (5 bases). V lost 3 bases to trimming and J lost 5 bases, with 17 bases between them. This CDR3 has 15 residues. The germline V gene encodes CDR1 SGHNT and CDR2 YYREEE (reference sequence). Here the CDR3 DNA reads TGTGCCAGCAGCTCAGGGACTACAGTTCTTTATGGCTACACCTTC. Protein sequence: CASSSGTTVLYGYTF.

This clone was counted only a few times. The V and J genes are TRBV2 and TRBJ1-6; D is unclear. Germline V CDR1 and CDR2: SNHLY, FYNNEI. The CDR3 loop spans 11 amino acids. Deletions cut 3 bases from V and 10 bases from J, with 4 bases between. CDR3 sequence (DNA): TGTGCCAGCAGTGAGGGGTCACCCCTCCACTTT. Translated: CASSEGSPLHF.

This chain links TRBV2 with TRBJ2-3; possibly TRBD1 for D (6 bases). CDR1 SNHLY and CDR2 FYNNEI come from the germline V gene. CDR3 size: 14 residues. V was trimmed by 2 bases and J by 2 bases, leaving 8 bases between them. CDR3 in DNA: TGTGCCAGCAGTGAAACAGGGCACACAGATACGCAGTATTTT. Translation: CASSETGHTDTQYF.

To note about this clone: Within the sample, other DNA sequences also encode this same CDR3. The genes are TRBV24-1 and TRBJ1-3; the D gene is possibly TRBD1 (6 bases). The CDR3 extends over 15 amino acids. The germline V gene has CDR1 KGHDR and CDR2 SFDVKD. Trimming left V 2 bases short and J 4 bases short, with 11 bases between. DNA of the CDR3: TGTGCCACCAGTGATTCCAGGGGCCCCGGAAACACCATATATTTT. Translated: CATSDSRGPGNTIYF.

In its sample, this clone was seen a few times. The rearrangement joins TRBV5-1 to TRBJ1-4; 8 nucleotides match TRBD1. CDR3 length: 17 amino acids. CDR1 is SGHRS, CDR2 YFSETQ, per germline. J gave up 0 bases and V 3 bases, and 7 bases lay outside the gene matches. CDR3 region: CASSSGTGLATNEKLFF. The CDR3 DNA is TGCGCCAGCAGCTCAGGGACAGGACTTGCAACTAATGAAAAACTGTTTTTT. Full variable domain (rest looked up from reference TRBV5-1 and TRBJ1-4): KAGVTQTPRYLIKTRGQQVTLSCSPISGHRSVSWYQQTPGQGLQFLFEYFSETQRNKGNFPGRFSGRQFSNSRSEMNVSTLELGDSALYLCASSSGTGLATNEKLFFGSGTQLSVL.

The chain combines TRBV11-2 with TRBJ2-3; the match to TRBD1 covers 8 bases. There are 15 residues in the CDR3. CDR1 is SGHAT, CDR2 FQNNGV, per germline. V dropped 4 bases and J dropped 4; count of bases not matched to a gene: 7. CDR3 nucleotides: TGTGCCAGCAGCTCCCGGACAGGGTCTGCAGATACGCAGTATTTT. Residues: CASSSRTGSADTQYF. The full variable domain, in which reference TRBV11-2 and TRBJ2-3 provide the parts outside the CDR3, is EAGVAQSPRYKIIEKRQSVAFWCNPISGHATLYWYQQILGQGPKLLIQFQNNGVVDDSQLPKDRFSAERLKGVDSTLKIQPAKLEDSAVYLCASSSRTGSADTQYFGPGTRLTVL.

Here the CDR3 DNA reads TGTGCCAGCAGCTTAATCTCGGGCGGGGGAGGCGGGGAGCTGTTTTTT. Its translation: CASSLISGGGGGELFF. The chain is built from TRBV7-3 and TRBJ2-2, with 7 positions matching TRBD2. Per the germline V gene, CDR1 is SGHTA and CDR2 is FQGTGA. The CDR3 totals 16 residues. The V segment lost 1 base and the J segment 7 bases; nucleotides outside the gene matches: 9.

The J gene is TRBJ2-1, the V gene TRBV6-5; D possibly corresponds to TRBD1 (7 bases). Germline V gives CDR1 MNHEY, CDR2 SVGAGI. The CDR3 extends over 13 amino acids. The V and J ends lost 11 bases and 7 bases respectively, with 18 bases between them. CDR3 residues: CACGGTVANEQFF. For the CDR3, the DNA is TGTGCCTGCGGAGGGACAGTGGCTAATGAGCAGTTCTTC.

J is TRBJ2-5 and V is TRBV5-1; D may correspond to TRBD1 or TRBD2 (5 bases each). This CDR3 comprises 15 residues. Germline V gives CDR1 SGHRS, CDR2 YFSETQ. Deletions cut 4 bases from V and 5 bases from J, with 18 bases between. The CDR3: CASSPGTELWETQYF. The CDR3 DNA is TGCGCCAGCAGCCCCGGGACGGAACTTTGGGAGACCCAGTACTTC. Filled out from reference TRBV5-1 and TRBJ2-5, the complete variable domain reads KAGVTQTPRYLIKTRGQQVTLSCSPISGHRSVSWYQQTPGQGLQFLFEYFSETQRNKGNFPGRFSGRQFSNSRSEMNVSTLELGDSALYLCASSPGTELWETQYFGPGTRLLVL.

The chain combines TRBV6-1 with TRBJ2-7, with TRBD1 identical over 9 bases. The CDR3 covers 15 residues. Per the germline V gene, CDR1 is MNHNS and CDR2 is SASEGT. V shed 3 bases, J shed 3 bases, and the junction held 6 bases outside the gene matches. This CDR3 is CASSERTGAIYEQYV. Here the CDR3 DNA reads TGTGCCAGCAGTGAGCGGACAGGGGCGATCTACGAGCAGTACGTC.

V is TRBV11-2 and J is TRBJ2-3; either TRBD1 or TRBD2 may supply D (5 bases each). The CDR3 is 15 residues long. V was shortened by 5 bases and J by 4 bases, with 16 bases between the two germline ends. Germline CDR1 and CDR2: SGHAT and FQNNGV. In DNA form, the CDR3 reads TGTGCCAGCAGCATTACTAGGGGTTCCGCAGATACGCAGTATTTT. It yields the protein CASSITRGSADTQYF. Looking up the rest from reference TRBV11-2 and TRBJ2-3 gives the full variable domain: EAGVAQSPRYKIIEKRQSVAFWCNPISGHATLYWYQQILGQGPKLLIQFQNNGVVDDSQLPKDRFSAERLKGVDSTLKIQPAKLEDSAVYLCASSITRGSADTQYFGPGTRLTVL.

J is TRBJ2-2 and V is TRBV6-2 or TRBV6-3, with a tentative D call TRBD2 (6 bases). The V and J ends lost 3 bases and 3 bases respectively, with 20 bases between them. CDR3 length: 18 amino acids. The germline gives CDR1 MNHEY, CDR2 SVGEGT. The CDR3 DNA reads TGTGCCAGCAGTTATCGTCCTAGCGAACGACTGTACACCGGGGAGCTGTTTTTT. Translation: CASSYRPSERLYTGELFF.

In this sample, this clone turned up once. The chain employs TRBV18 and TRBJ1-5, with D tentatively TRBD1 (5 bases). The CDR3 runs to 16 residues. V lost 3 bases and J lost 7, with 19 bases in between. Germline assignment: CDR1 KGHSH and CDR2 LQKENI. The CDR3 sequence is CASSPEGPLEGQPQHF. The CDR3 DNA reads as TGTGCCAGCTCACCTGAGGGACCATTAGAGGGACAGCCCCAGCATTTT.

The chain has TRBV2 and TRBJ2-3; D possibly corresponds to TRBD2 (7 bases). The germline gives CDR1 SNHLY, CDR2 FYNNEI. This CDR3 has 17 residues. V was shortened by 7 bases and J by 0 bases, with 20 bases between the two germline ends. CDR3 residues: CASIQLVGGASTDTQYF. DNA of the CDR3: TGTGCCAGCATCCAGCTGGTTGGGGGGGCTAGCACAGATACGCAGTATTTT.

The rearrangement joins TRBV5-1 to TRBJ1-4, with D possibly being TRBD1 (5 bases). Germline assignment: CDR1 SGHRS and CDR2 YFSETQ. The V and J ends lost 3 bases and 8 bases respectively, with 17 bases between them. The CDR3 runs 15 residues. The CDR3 loop is CASSSLEGAGEKLFF. The DNA for the CDR3 is TGCGCCAGCAGCTCGCTTGAAGGGGCTGGGGAAAAACTGTTTTTT.